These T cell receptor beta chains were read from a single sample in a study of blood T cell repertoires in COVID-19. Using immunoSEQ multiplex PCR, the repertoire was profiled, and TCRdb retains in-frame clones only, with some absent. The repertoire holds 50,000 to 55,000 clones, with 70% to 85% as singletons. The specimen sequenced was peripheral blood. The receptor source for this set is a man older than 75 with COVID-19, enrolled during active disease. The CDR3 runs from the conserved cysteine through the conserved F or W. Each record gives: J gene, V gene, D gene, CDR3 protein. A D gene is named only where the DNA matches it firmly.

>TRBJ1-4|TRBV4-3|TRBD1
CASSQGRGPATNEKLFF
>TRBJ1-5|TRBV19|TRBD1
CASSVGQEGRQPQHF
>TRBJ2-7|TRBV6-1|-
CASSDRAGPYEQYF
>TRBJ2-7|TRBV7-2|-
CASSLGGGSYEQYF
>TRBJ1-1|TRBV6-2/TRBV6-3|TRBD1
CASSRTGMNTEAFF
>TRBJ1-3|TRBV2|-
CASSTDSGNTIYF
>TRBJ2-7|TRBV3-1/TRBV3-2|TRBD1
CASRDSSYEQYF
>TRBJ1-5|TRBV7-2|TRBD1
CASSPTGEVNQPQHF
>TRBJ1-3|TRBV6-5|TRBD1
CASSLHRGGGNTIYF
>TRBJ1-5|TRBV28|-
CASSFSTGLNQPQHF
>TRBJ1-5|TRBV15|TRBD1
CATSRDMTGGGPQHF
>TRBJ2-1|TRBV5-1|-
CASSSGLQPYNEQFF
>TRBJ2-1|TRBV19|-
CASSIGGGLHEQFF